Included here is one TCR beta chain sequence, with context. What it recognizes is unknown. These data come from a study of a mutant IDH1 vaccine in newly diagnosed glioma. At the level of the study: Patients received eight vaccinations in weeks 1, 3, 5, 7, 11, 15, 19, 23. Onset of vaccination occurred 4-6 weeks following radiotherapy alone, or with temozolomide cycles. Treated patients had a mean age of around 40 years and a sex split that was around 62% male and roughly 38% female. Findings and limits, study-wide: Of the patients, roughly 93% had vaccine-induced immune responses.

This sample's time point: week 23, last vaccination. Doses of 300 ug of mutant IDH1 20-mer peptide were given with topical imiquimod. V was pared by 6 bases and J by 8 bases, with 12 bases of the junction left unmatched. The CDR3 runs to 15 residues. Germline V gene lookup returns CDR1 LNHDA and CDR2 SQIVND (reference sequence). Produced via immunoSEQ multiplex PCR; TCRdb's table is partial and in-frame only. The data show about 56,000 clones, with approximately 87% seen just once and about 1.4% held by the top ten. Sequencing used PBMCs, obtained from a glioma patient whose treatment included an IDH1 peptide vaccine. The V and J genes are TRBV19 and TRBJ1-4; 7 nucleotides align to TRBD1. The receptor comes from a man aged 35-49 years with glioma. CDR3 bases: TGTGCCAGTAGGGGAAGGGGGACAGAAAGCGAAAAACTGTTTTTT. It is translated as CASRGRGTESEKLFF.